The 19 T cell receptor beta chains listed next were all sequenced from one sample in a study of cytotoxic CD8 clonotypes in ibrutinib-treated CLL. This table comes from immunoSEQ multiplex PCR, and its TCRdb copy is limited to in-frame clones, with some not included. The table has 76,000 or so clones, less than 85% seen once; the top ten hold about 40%. Material: PBMCs, obtained after 24 months of ibrutinib treatment. These TCRs come from a human donor with chronic lymphocytic leukemia.

The chain combines TRBV9 with TRBJ2-3; 8 positions agree with TRBD2. The CDR3 is made up of 16 amino acids. In germline, CDR1 is SGDLS, CDR2 YYNGEE. J gave up 2 bases and V 4 bases, and 9 bases lay outside the gene matches. CDR3 DNA sequence: TGTGCCAGCAGCACCGGGACTAGTTTCGCCACAGATACGCAGTATTTT. Protein product: CASSTGTSFATDTQYF.

V gene TRBV21-1 combines with J gene TRBJ2-7. TRBV21-1 represents a pseudogene. This CDR3 spans 13 amino acids. In DNA form, the CDR3 reads TGTGCCAGCAGCAAACTTACTCGGCTAGAGCAGTACTTC. It encodes CASSKLTRLEQYF.

This sequence joins TRBV7-9 and TRBJ1-5; unclear D gene. V gave up 4 bases and J gave up 1 base, with 11 bases separating them. Germline loops: CDR1 SEHNR, CDR2 FQNEAQ (reference sequence). The CDR3 loop spans 15 amino acids. The CDR3 DNA sequence: TGTGCCAGCAGCTCCGAGGGTCACAGCAATCAGCCCCAGCATTTT. Its translation is CASSSEGHSNQPQHF.

The rearrangement joins TRBV6-1 to TRBJ1-2, with 7 bases lining up with TRBD1. Unmatched junction bases numbered 6, after V lost 4 bases and J lost 4 bases. This CDR3 is 14 amino acids long. Germline CDR1 reads MNHNS; CDR2 reads SASEGT. The CDR3 loop reads CASSARTGGYGYTF. The CDR3 nucleotides are TGTGCCAGCAGTGCCCGGACAGGCGGCTATGGCTACACCTTC.

The chain has TRBV18 and TRBJ1-1, with D possibly TRBD1 on 5 matching bases. Looked up from germline, CDR1 is KGHSH and CDR2 is LQKENI. The V and J ends lost 3 bases and 1 base respectively, with 15 bases between them. CDR3 length equals 16 residues. The DNA of the CDR3 is TGTGCCAGCTCACCGGCGGGACGGATGGCGAACACTGAAGCTTTCTTT. Protein product: CASSPAGRMANTEAFF.

The V and J genes are TRBV2 and TRBJ2-1; TRBD2 might be the D (5 bases). The CDR3 loop spans 13 amino acids. Germline V lookup: CDR1 SNHLY, CDR2 FYNNEI. Trimming removed 3 bases from V and 10 bases from J, with 13 bases in between. The CDR3 here is CASSDDYNQEQFF. As DNA, the CDR3 is TGTGCCAGCAGTGATGACTACAACCAAGAGCAGTTCTTC. The complete variable domain, with remaining parts taken from reference TRBV2 and TRBJ2-1, reads EPEVTQTPSHQVTQMGQEVILRCVPISNHLYFYWYRQILGQKVEFLVSFYNNEISEKSEIFDDQFSVERPDGSNFTLKIRSTKLEDSAMYFCASSDDYNQEQFFGPGTRLTVL.

The sample holds one count of this clone. CDR3 coding DNA: TGTGCCAGCATCGGCTACTCTGACCACCAAGAGACCCAGTACTTC. Translating gives CASIGYSDHQETQYF. The V and J genes are TRBV6-5 and TRBJ2-5, with D uncertain. In germline, CDR1 is MNHEY, CDR2 SVGAGI. V was shortened by 7 bases and J by 0 bases, with 15 bases between the two germline ends. The CDR3 is 15 residues long.

This chain connects TRBV12-5 to TRBJ2-1, with D possibly TRBD2 on 7 matching bases. Germline CDR1 and CDR2: LGHNT and FRNRAP. This CDR3 region has 13 residues. Trimming removed 7 bases at V and 8 bases at J, with 15 bases between. CDR3: CASAGRGPHEQFF. The CDR3 DNA is TGTGCTAGTGCGGGGCGGGGGCCACATGAGCAGTTCTTC.

This clone has a single count. This sequence joins TRBV7-2 and TRBJ1-5; no clear D gene. This CDR3 region has 14 residues. V dropped 5 bases and J dropped 4 bases, with 12 bases sitting between them. Germline V lookup: CDR1 SGHTA, CDR2 FQGNSA. CDR3 in DNA: TGTGCCAGCAGCACCGGGAGTTATAATCAGCCCCAGCATTTT. This translates into CASSTGSYNQPQHF.

The rearrangement links TRBV4-1 to TRBJ2-7; D gene uncertain. The ends were cut back, 0 bases at V and 12 bases at J, with 12 bases in the middle. The CDR3 consists of 12 residues. Germline V gene lookup returns CDR1 MGHRA and CDR2 YSYEKL. The CDR3 here is CASSQDGRNWYF. The CDR3 bases are TGCGCCAGCAGCCAAGATGGTAGAAATTGGTACTTC.

The chain uses TRBV6-5 and TRBJ2-7; 9 nucleotides agree with TRBD2. This CDR3 has 14 residues. Germline CDR1 reads MNHEY; CDR2 reads SVGAGI. V dropped 7 bases and J dropped 6; count of bases not matched to a gene: 10. CDR3 in amino acids: CASTTGGGDGEQYF. In DNA, the CDR3 is TGTGCCAGCACCACCGGCGGGGGGGATGGCGAGCAGTACTTC.

V gene TRBV28 combines with J gene TRBJ2-7, with TRBD1 as a possible D gene (6 bases). Germline CDR1 MDHEN, CDR2 SYDVKM. The CDR3 consists of 12 residues. V was clipped by 7 bases and J by 4 bases, with 11 bases between them. CDR3 in amino acids: CASTQTGYEQYF. CDR3 DNA sequence: TGTGCCAGCACCCAAACAGGGTACGAGCAGTACTTC.

The chain is built from TRBV7-3 and TRBJ2-2; 11 bases line up with TRBD1. Germline assignment: CDR1 SGHTA and CDR2 FQGTGA. The CDR3 is 14 residues long. Germline trimming cut 4 bases from V and 6 bases from J; bases unmatched to any gene: 1. The CDR3 DNA reads as TGTGCCAGCAGCTCGGGACAGGGGGCCGGGGAGCTGTTTTTT. It is translated as CASSSGQGAGELFF.

The rearrangement links TRBV11-2 to TRBJ2-1, with a possible D match to TRBD2 (6 bases). There are 15 residues in the CDR3. V lost 5 bases, J lost 0 bases, and 11 bases lay in between. CDR1 SGHAT and CDR2 FQNNGV come from the germline V gene. The CDR3 spells CASSPPGVSYNEQFF. The CDR3, as DNA: TGTGCCAGCAGCCCCCCGGGGGTCTCCTACAATGAGCAGTTCTTC.

The V call is TRBV30, the J call TRBJ2-5; D is unresolved. There are 12 residues in the CDR3. In germline, CDR1 is GTSNPN, CDR2 SVGIG (reference sequence). Trimming left V 0 bases short and J 1 base short, with 3 bases between. CDR3 protein: CAWSVVQETQYF. The CDR3 coding sequence is TGTGCCTGGAGTGTAGTCCAAGAGACCCAGTACTTC.

The chain combines TRBV29-1 with TRBJ2-1; TRBD2 aligns across 10 bases. Germline CDR1 and CDR2: SQVTM and ANQGSEA. J was trimmed by 10 bases and V by 4 bases; bases with no gene match: 10. This CDR3 has 14 residues. The CDR3 nucleotides are TGCAGCGTTGCAATATCGGGACTAGCGTTCGAGCAGTTCTTC. This codes for CSVAISGLAFEQFF.

The chain is built from TRBV18 and TRBJ2-1; perhaps TRBD2 as D (6 bases). This CDR3 is built from 13 residues. V was clipped by 3 bases and J by 7 bases, with 10 bases between them. Germline V CDR1 and CDR2: KGHSH, LQKENI. CDR3 in DNA: TGTGCCAGCTCACCCTCGGCGGGGAATGAGCAGTTCTTC. This encodes CASSPSAGNEQFF. The full variable domain, in which reference TRBV18 and TRBJ2-1 provide the parts outside the CDR3, is NAGVMQNPRHLVRRRGQEARLRCSPMKGHSHVYWYRQLPEEGLKFMVYLQKENIIDESGMPKERFSAEFPKEGPSILRIQQVVRGDSAAYFCASSPSAGNEQFFGPGTRLTVL.

This chain joins TRBV19 and TRBJ2-7, with 8 bases lining up with TRBD2. Germline V gives CDR1 LNHDA, CDR2 SQIVND (reference sequence). With V trimmed by 1 base and J by 1 base, 3 bases remained unmatched. This CDR3 contains 15 residues. The CDR3 sequence: CASSIVSGGSYEQYF. CDR3 bases: TGTGCCAGTAGTATAGTAAGCGGGGGATCCTACGAGCAGTACTTC. Together with reference TRBV19 and TRBJ2-7, the CDR3 gives the full variable domain: DGGITQSPKYLFRKEGQNVTLSCEQNLNHDAMYWYRQDPGQGLRLIYYSQIVNDFQKGDIAEGYSVSREKKESFPLTVTSAQKNPTAFYLCASSIVSGGSYEQYFGPGTRLTVT.

This chain links TRBV15 with TRBJ2-5; a possible D gene is TRBD1 (6 bases). Trimming cost V 1 base and J 3 bases, with 6 bases left between them. The CDR3 runs to 13 residues. CDR1 is LNHNV, CDR2 YYDKDF, per germline (reference sequence). The CDR3 here is CATSRGTEETQYF. The DNA of the CDR3 is TGTGCCACCAGCAGAGGGACAGAAGAGACCCAGTACTTC.